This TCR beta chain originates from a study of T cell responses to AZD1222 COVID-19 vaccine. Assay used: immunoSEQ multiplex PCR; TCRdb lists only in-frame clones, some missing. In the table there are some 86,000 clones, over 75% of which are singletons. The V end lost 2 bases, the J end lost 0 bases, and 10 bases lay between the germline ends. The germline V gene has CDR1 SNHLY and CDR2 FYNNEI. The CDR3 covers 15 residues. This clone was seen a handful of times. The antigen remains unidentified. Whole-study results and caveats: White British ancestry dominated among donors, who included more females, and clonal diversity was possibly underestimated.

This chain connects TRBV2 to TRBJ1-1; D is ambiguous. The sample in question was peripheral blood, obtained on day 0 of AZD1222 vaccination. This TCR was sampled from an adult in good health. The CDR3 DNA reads TGTGCCAGCAGTGAACGTGGGATTCTGAACACTGAAGCTTTCTTT. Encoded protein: CASSERGILNTEAFF.